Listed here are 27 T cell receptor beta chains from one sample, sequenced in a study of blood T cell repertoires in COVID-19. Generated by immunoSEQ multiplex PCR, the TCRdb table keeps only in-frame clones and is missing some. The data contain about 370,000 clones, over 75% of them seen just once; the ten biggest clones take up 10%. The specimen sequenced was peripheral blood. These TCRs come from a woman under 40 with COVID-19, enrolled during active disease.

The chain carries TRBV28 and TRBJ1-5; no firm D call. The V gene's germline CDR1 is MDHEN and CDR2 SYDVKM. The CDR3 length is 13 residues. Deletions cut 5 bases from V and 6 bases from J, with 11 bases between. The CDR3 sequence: CASSDVGAQPQHF. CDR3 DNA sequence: TGTGCCAGCAGTGACGTTGGAGCTCAGCCCCAGCATTTT.

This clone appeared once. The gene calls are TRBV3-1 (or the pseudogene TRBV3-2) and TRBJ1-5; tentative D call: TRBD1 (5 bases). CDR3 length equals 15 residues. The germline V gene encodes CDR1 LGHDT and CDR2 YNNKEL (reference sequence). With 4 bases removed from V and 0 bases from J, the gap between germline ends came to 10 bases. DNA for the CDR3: TGTGCCAGCAGCCCGGGGGGGGGTAGCAATCAGCCCCAGCATTTT. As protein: CASSPGGGSNQPQHF.

The CDR3 nucleotides are TGCGCCAGCAGCTACCCCGGACGGGACAGCAAAAACATTCAGTACTTC. It translates to CASSYPGRDSKNIQYF. The chain carries TRBV4-1 and TRBJ2-4; 7 bases are shared with TRBD1. V was pared by 5 bases and J by 3 bases, with 10 bases of the junction left unmatched. This CDR3 contains 16 residues. Per the germline V gene, CDR1 is MGHRA and CDR2 is YSYEKL.

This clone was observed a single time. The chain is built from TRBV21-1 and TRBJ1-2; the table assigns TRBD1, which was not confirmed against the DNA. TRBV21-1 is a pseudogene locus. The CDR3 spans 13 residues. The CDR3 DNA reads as TGTGCCAGCACCCCAGACAGGGCGGGTGGCTACACCTTC. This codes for CASTPDRAGGYTF.

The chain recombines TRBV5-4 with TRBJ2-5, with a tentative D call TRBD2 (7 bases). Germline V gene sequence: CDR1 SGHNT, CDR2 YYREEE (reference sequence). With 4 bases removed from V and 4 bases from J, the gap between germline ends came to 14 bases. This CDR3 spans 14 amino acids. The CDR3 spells CASSLWGGGETQYF. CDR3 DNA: TGTGCCAGCAGCCTGTGGGGAGGGGGAGAGACCCAGTACTTC.

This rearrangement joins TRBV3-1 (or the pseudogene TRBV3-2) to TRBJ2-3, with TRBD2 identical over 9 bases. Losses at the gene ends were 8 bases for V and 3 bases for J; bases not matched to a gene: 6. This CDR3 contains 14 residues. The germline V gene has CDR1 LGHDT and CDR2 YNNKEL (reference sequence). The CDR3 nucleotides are TGTGCCAGCGGCACGCGGGGGGGAACAGATACGCAGTATTTT. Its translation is CASGTRGGTDTQYF.

The CDR3 coding sequence is TGTGCCACCAGTGCGAGGCGCGGGGAGCTGTTTTTT. Protein product: CATSARRGELFF. J is TRBJ2-2 and V is TRBV24-1; the D is unclear. The ends were cut back, 5 bases at V and 7 bases at J, with 7 bases in the middle. Looked up from germline, CDR1 is KGHDR and CDR2 is SFDVKD. There are 12 residues in the CDR3.

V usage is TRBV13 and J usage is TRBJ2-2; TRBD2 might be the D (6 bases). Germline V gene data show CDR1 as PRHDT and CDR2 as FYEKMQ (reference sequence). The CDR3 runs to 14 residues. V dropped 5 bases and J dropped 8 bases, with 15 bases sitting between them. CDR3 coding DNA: TGTGCCAGCAGCCTCGGGACTGGGGCGGGGGAGCTGTTTTTT. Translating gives CASSLGTGAGELFF.

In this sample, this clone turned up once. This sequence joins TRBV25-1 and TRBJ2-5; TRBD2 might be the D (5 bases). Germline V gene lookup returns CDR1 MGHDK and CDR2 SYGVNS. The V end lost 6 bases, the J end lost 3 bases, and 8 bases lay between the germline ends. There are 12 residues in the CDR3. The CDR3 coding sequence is TGTGCCAGCAGCCTCGGGGAAGAGACCCAGTACTTC. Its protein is CASSLGEETQYF. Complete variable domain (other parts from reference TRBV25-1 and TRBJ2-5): EADIYQTPRYLVIGTGKKITLECSQTMGHDKMYWYQQDPGMELHLIHYSYGVNSTEKGDLSSESTVSRIRTEHFPLTLESARPSHTSQYLCASSLGEETQYFGPGTRLLVL.

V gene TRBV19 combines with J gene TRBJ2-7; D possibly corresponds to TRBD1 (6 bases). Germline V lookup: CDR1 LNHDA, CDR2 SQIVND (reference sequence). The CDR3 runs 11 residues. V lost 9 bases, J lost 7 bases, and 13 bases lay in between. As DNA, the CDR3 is TGTGCCAGCCGGGGACAAAGGGAGCAGTACTTC. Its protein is CASRGQREQYF.

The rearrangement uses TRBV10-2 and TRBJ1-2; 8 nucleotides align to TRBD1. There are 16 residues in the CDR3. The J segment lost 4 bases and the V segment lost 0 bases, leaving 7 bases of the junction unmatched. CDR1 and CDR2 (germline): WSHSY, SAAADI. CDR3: CASSESVAGQGYGYTF. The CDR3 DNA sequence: TGCGCCAGCAGTGAGTCGGTGGCCGGACAGGGCTATGGCTACACCTTC.

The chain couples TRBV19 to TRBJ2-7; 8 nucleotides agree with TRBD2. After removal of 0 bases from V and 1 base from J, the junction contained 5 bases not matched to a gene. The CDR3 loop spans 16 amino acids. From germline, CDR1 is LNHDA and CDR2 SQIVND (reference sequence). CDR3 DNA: TGTGCCAGTAGTATAGATCGAGCGGGGGTATCCTACGAGCAGTACTTC. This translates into CASSIDRAGVSYEQYF.

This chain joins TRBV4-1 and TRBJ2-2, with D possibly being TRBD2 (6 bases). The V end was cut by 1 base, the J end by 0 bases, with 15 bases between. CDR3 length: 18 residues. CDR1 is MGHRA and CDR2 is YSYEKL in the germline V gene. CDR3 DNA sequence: TGCGCCAGCAGCCAAGTTTCTCTACTAGCTGCGAACACCGGGGAGCTGTTTTTT. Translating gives CASSQVSLLAANTGELFF.

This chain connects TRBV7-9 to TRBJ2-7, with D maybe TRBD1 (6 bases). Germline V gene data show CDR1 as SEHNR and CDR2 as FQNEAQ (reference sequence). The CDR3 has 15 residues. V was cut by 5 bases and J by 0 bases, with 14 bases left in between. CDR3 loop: CASSHGTQSSYEQYF. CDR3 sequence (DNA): TGTGCCAGCAGCCACGGGACACAAAGCTCCTACGAGCAGTACTTC.

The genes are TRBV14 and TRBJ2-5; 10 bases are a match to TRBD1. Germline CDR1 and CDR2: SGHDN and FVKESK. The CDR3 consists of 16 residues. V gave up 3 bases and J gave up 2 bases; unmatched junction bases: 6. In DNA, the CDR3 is TGTGCCAGCAGCCAGGTGGGACAGGGGCGTCAAGAGACCCAGTACTTC. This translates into CASSQVGQGRQETQYF. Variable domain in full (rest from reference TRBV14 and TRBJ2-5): EAGVTQFPSHSVIEKGQTVTLRCDPISGHDNLYWYRRVMGKEIKFLLHFVKESKQDESGMPNNRFLAERTGGTYSTLKVQPAELEDSGVYFCASSQVGQGRQETQYFGPGTRLLVL.

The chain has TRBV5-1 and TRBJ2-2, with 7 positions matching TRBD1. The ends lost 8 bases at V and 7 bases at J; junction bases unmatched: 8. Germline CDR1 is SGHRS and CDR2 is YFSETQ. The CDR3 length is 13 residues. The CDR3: CASSTGPFGELFF. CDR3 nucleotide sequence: TGCGCCAGTTCGACAGGGCCCTTCGGGGAGCTGTTTTTT.

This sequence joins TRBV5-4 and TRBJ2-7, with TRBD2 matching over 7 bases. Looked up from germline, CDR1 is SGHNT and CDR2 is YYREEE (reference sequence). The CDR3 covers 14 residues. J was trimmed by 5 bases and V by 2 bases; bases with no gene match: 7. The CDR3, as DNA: TGTGCCAGCAGCTTTGAGGGAGGGTCCCACGAGCAGTACTTC. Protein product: CASSFEGGSHEQYF.

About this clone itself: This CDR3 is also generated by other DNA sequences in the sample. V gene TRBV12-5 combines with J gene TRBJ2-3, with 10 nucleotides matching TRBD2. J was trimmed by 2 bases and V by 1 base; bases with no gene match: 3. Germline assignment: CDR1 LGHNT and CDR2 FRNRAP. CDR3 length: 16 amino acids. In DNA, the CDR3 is TGTGCTAGTGGTTTGGGAACTAGCGGGACCACAGATACGCAGTATTTT. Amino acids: CASGLGTSGTTDTQYF.

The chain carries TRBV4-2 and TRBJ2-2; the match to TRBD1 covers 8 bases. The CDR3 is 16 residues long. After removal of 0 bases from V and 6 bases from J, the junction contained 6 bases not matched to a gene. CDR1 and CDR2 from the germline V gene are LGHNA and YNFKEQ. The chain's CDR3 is CASSQEPTGDAGELFF. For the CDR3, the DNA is TGTGCCAGCAGCCAAGAGCCGACAGGGGACGCCGGGGAGCTGTTTTTT.

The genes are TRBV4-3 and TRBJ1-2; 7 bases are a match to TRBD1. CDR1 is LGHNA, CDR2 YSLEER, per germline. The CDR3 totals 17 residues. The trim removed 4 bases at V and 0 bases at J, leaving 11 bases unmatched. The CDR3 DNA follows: TGCGCCAGCAGCCTTTCTACCTCCGGACAGGCTAACTATGGCTACACCTTC. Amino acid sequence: CASSLSTSGQANYGYTF.

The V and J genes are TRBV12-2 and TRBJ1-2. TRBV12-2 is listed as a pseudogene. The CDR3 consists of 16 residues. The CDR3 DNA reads TGTGCAAGTCGCTTAGATCCCCCGGTTTGGCGGTATGGCTACACCTTC. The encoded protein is CASRLDPPVWRYGYTF.

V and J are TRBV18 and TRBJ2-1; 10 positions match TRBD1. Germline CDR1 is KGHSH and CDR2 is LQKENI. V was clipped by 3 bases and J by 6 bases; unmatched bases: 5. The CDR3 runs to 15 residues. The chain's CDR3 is CASSPAGQGGNEQFF. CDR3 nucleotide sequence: TGTGCCAGCTCACCCGCCGGACAGGGGGGCAATGAGCAGTTCTTC.

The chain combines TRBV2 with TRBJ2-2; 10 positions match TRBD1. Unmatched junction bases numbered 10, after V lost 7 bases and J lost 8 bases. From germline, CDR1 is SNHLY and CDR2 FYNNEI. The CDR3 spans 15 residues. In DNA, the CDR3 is TGTGCCAGCACCACACCCGGACAGGGGGTAGGGGAGCTGTTTTTT. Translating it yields CASTTPGQGVGELFF.

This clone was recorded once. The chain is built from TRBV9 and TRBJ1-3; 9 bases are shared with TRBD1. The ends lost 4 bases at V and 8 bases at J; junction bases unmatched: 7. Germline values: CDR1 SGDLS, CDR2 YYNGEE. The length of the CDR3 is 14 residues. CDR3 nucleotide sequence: TGTGCCAGCAGCTCCTGGGACAGGGATGACACCATATATTTT. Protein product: CASSSWDRDDTIYF.

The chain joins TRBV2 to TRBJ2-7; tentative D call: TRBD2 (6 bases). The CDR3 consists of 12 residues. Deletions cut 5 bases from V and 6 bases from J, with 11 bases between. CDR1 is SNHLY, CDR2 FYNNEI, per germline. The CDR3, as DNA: TGTGCCAGCAGTCTCCTAGCGAGCGAGCAGTACTTC. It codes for CASSLLASEQYF.

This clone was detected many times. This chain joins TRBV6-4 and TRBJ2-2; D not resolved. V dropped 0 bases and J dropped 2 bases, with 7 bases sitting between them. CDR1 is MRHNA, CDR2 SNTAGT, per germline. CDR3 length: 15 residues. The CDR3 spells CASSDSGSNTGELFF. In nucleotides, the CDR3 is TGTGCCAGCAGTGACTCGGGCAGTAACACCGGGGAGCTGTTTTTT.

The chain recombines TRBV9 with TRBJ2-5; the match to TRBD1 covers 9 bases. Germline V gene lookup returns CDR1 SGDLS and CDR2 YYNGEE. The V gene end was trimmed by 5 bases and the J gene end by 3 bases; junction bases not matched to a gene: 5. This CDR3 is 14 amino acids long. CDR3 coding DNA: TGTGCCAGCAGTGGTTGGGACAGGGAAGAGACCCAGTACTTC. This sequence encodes CASSGWDREETQYF.